A single sample gave rise to the 23 T cell receptor beta chains below, sequenced in a study of sequential checkpoint blockade in melanoma. Specified treatment: randomized to nivolumab then ipilimumab (arm A) or the reverse (arm B). Repertoires were generated with immunoSEQ multiplex PCR, while TCRdb's copy carries only in-frame clones and drops some. The sample includes fewer than 6,500 clones, about 26% of them seen just once. Sequenced here: tumor tissue (inferred from file names), sampled from a patient given nivolumab and ipilimumab in sequence. The receptors derive from a human donor with melanoma.

The J gene is TRBJ1-4, the V gene TRBV28; 9 bases fit TRBD1. The CDR3 length is 15 residues. V lost 6 bases and J lost 8; bases outside the gene matches: 10. Per the germline V gene, CDR1 is MDHEN and CDR2 is SYDVKM. CDR3 sequence (DNA): TGTGCCAGCAGCGCTAACAGGGGGCGCCAGGAAAAACTGTTTTTT. Its protein product is CASSANRGRQEKLFF.

The CDR3 loop reads CAWSAKETQYF. As DNA, the CDR3 is TGTGCCTGGAGTGCGAAAGAGACCCAGTACTTC. The rearrangement joins TRBV30 to TRBJ2-5; no reliable D call. The CDR3 runs to 11 residues. In germline, CDR1 is GTSNPN, CDR2 SVGIG (reference sequence). Trimming shortened V by 1 base and J by 3 bases, and 3 bases separated the two germline ends.

This clone came up a few times. The chain links TRBV11-3 to TRBJ1-4; D is uncertain. V lost 2 bases, J lost 0 bases, and 10 bases lay in between. Germline loops: CDR1 SGHNT, CDR2 YENEEA. The CDR3 consists of 16 residues. The CDR3 sequence is CASSLRALATNEKLFF. In DNA, the CDR3 is TGTGCCAGCAGCTTAAGAGCCCTTGCAACTAATGAAAAACTGTTTTTT.

This clone ranks as medium-sized. V and J are TRBV12-5 and TRBJ2-2; no firm D call. The CDR3 has 14 residues. The V and J ends lost 6 bases and 1 base respectively, with 9 bases between them. The germline gives CDR1 LGHNT, CDR2 FRNRAP. CDR3 loop: CASGTPGNTGELFF. CDR3 bases: TGTGCTAGTGGAACTCCAGGGAACACCGGGGAGCTGTTTTTT.

V gene TRBV29-1 combines with J gene TRBJ1-2; 7 nucleotides match TRBD1. Germline V gives CDR1 SQVTM, CDR2 ANQGSEA. The J segment lost 1 base and the V segment lost 1 base, leaving 3 bases of the junction unmatched. This CDR3 has 14 amino acids. The CDR3 region has the DNA TGCAGCGTTGAAGGTGGGGACAGTAACTATGGCTACACCTTC. Translation: CSVEGGDSNYGYTF.

CDR3 sequence reads: CASSLAVEALEETQYF. For the CDR3, the DNA is TGCGCCAGCAGCTTGGCTGTAGAGGCCTTGGAGGAGACCCAGTACTTC. The chain is built from TRBV5-1 and TRBJ2-5; D ambiguous. CDR3 length: 16 residues. The germline gives CDR1 SGHRS, CDR2 YFSETQ. Trimming shortened V by 0 bases and J by 5 bases, and 17 bases separated the two germline ends. The whole variable domain, filled in from reference TRBV5-1 and TRBJ2-5, reads KAGVTQTPRYLIKTRGQQVTLSCSPISGHRSVSWYQQTPGQGLQFLFEYFSETQRNKGNFPGRFSGRQFSNSRSEMNVSTLELGDSALYLCASSLAVEALEETQYFGPGTRLLVL.

The chain uses TRBV11-3 and TRBJ2-7; 7 bases are shared with TRBD1. Losses at the gene ends were 5 bases for V and 3 bases for J; bases not matched to a gene: 10. The CDR3 length is 15 residues. From germline, CDR1 is SGHNT and CDR2 YENEEA. The CDR3, as DNA: TGTGCCAGCAGCCAACACGGGACAGATGACTACGAGCAGTACTTC. Protein sequence: CASSQHGTDDYEQYF.

This clone was seen only a few times. The chain employs TRBV11-3 and TRBJ2-2; 12 nucleotides match TRBD2. The ends lost 5 bases at V and 5 bases at J; junction bases unmatched: 6. CDR1 and CDR2 from the germline V gene are SGHNT and YENEEA. This CDR3 has 16 amino acids. CDR3 DNA: TGTGCCAGCAGCAAAACCGGACTAGCGGGAACCGGGGAGCTGTTTTTT. Translation gives CASSKTGLAGTGELFF.

This clone was observed once. The chain is built from TRBV14 and TRBJ2-3; D uncertain. CDR3 length: 12 amino acids. CDR1 and CDR2 from the germline V gene are SGHDN and FVKESK. Trimming removed 7 bases at V and 2 bases at J, with 7 bases between. CDR3 nucleotide sequence: TGTGCCAGCAACGCGAACACAGATACGCAGTATTTT. Translated, it gives CASNANTDTQYF.

This clone appeared once. The J gene is TRBJ1-5, the V gene TRBV28, with no clear D. The CDR3 has 14 residues. Germline V CDR1 and CDR2: MDHEN, SYDVKM. Trimming shortened V by 5 bases and J by 2 bases, and 10 bases separated the two germline ends. CDR3 DNA sequence: TGTGCCAGCAGTCTAATAAGGGGCAATCAGCCCCAGCATTTT. Translating it yields CASSLIRGNQPQHF.

The V and J genes are TRBV6-8 and TRBJ1-4; unclear D gene. Trimming stripped 4 bases from V and 3 bases from J, with 15 bases between. This CDR3 is 16 amino acids long. Germline-derived CDR1 and CDR2 are MNHGY and SAAAGT. The CDR3 sequence: CASSSSSVIANEKLFF. DNA of the CDR3: TGTGCCAGCAGTTCCTCTTCAGTGATAGCTAATGAAAAACTGTTTTTT.

This clone was detected a few times. This chain joins TRBV4-1 and TRBJ2-7, with TRBD2 as a possible D gene (5 bases). V was pared by 1 base and J by 0 bases, with 10 bases between. The germline V gene has CDR1 MGHRA and CDR2 YSYEKL. The CDR3 sequence is 15 residues long. The CDR3 spells CASSQGLASSYEQYF. The CDR3 DNA sequence: TGCGCCAGCAGCCAAGGTTTAGCGTCCTCCTACGAGCAGTACTTC.

The chain combines TRBV10-2 with TRBJ2-1; 7 bases are shared with TRBD1. The germline gives CDR1 WSHSY, CDR2 SAAADI. This CDR3 has 14 residues. The V gene end was trimmed by 3 bases and the J gene end by 7 bases; junction bases not matched to a gene: 6. CDR3 sequence reads: CASSDRGSRNEQFF. The CDR3 nucleotides read TGCGCCAGCAGTGACAGGGGGTCGAGAAATGAGCAGTTCTTC.

This clone occurred many times. J is TRBJ2-5 and V is TRBV11-3; possibly TRBD2 for D (5 bases). V was clipped by 0 bases and J by 4 bases, with 9 bases between them. The CDR3 runs 14 residues. The germline V gene encodes CDR1 SGHNT and CDR2 YENEEA. CDR3 in amino acids: CASSLDGLLETQYF. CDR3 bases: TGTGCCAGCAGCTTAGATGGACTTTTAGAGACCCAGTACTTC.

This clone was picked up a small number of times. V is TRBV6-8 and J is TRBJ1-2, with D uncertain. V shed 10 bases and J shed 0 bases, with 12 bases lying between them. This CDR3 comprises 13 residues. Germline V gene data show CDR1 as MNHGY and CDR2 as SAAAGT. The CDR3 protein is CAIKDEANYGYTF. The CDR3 DNA is TGTGCCATCAAGGACGAAGCTAACTATGGCTACACCTTC.

This clone was picked up a small number of times. The genes are TRBV28 and TRBJ2-7, with 8 bases matching TRBD2. CDR3 length: 16 amino acids. Trimming removed 5 bases from V and 2 bases from J; junction bases left unmatched: 11. Germline CDR1 reads MDHEN; CDR2 reads SYDVKM. CDR3 nucleotide sequence: TGTGCCAGCAGTCTCAACGGGAGGGCCTTACCCTACGAGCAGTACTTC. It translates to CASSLNGRALPYEQYF.

The rearrangement uses TRBV19 and TRBJ2-2; possibly TRBD2 for D (7 bases). The CDR3 is 17 amino acids. Trimming removed 1 base from V and 5 bases from J, with 17 bases in between. CDR1 and CDR2 from the germline V gene are LNHDA and SQIVND (reference sequence). This CDR3 reads CASSIGAGAGRTGELFF. DNA for the CDR3: TGTGCCAGTAGTATAGGGGCGGGGGCAGGGCGGACCGGGGAGCTGTTTTTT.

The chain recombines TRBV19 with TRBJ2-1; TRBD1 agrees at 8 bases. V lost 3 bases, J lost 6 bases, and 10 bases stayed unmatched. The CDR3 consists of 16 residues. Germline V CDR1 and CDR2: LNHDA, SQIVND (reference sequence). The CDR3 reads CASSILIGTGSNEQFF. DNA for the CDR3: TGTGCCAGTAGTATCCTGATTGGGACAGGCTCCAATGAGCAGTTCTTC.

The V gene is TRBV19, the J gene TRBJ2-6, with no clear D. Germline V CDR1 and CDR2: LNHDA, SQIVND (reference sequence). The V and J ends lost 6 bases and 0 bases respectively, with 9 bases between them. The length of the CDR3 is 15 residues. CDR3 sequence: CASSPFGSGANVLTF. The CDR3 region has the DNA TGTGCCAGTAGCCCCTTTGGCTCTGGGGCCAACGTCCTGACTTTC.

The chain joins TRBV19 to TRBJ1-5; 9 bases match TRBD1. V was clipped by 9 bases and J by 1 base; unmatched bases: 7. The length of the CDR3 is 15 residues. Germline lookup yields CDR1 LNHDA and CDR2 SQIVND (reference sequence). The CDR3 DNA reads TGTGCCAGCAGAACAGGGGGCGGGAGCAATCAGCCCCAGCATTTT. Residues: CASRTGGGSNQPQHF.

This clone turned up a few times. The V call is TRBV9, the J call TRBJ2-5, with 7 bases identical to TRBD1. The V gene end was trimmed by 4 bases and the J gene end by 5 bases; junction bases not matched to a gene: 5. Looked up from germline, CDR1 is SGDLS and CDR2 is YYNGEE. The CDR3 extends over 13 amino acids. CDR3 in amino acids: CASSPGQWETQYF. In DNA, the CDR3 is TGTGCCAGCAGCCCGGGACAGTGGGAGACCCAGTACTTC.

A few counts support this clone. The chain employs TRBV6-8 and TRBJ2-3, with 7 bases matching TRBD2. After removal of 4 bases from V and 2 bases from J, the junction contained 9 bases not matched to a gene. This CDR3 is 16 amino acids long. Germline assignment: CDR1 MNHGY and CDR2 SAAAGT. The CDR3 DNA is TGTGCCAGCAGTTTATCCCCTAGCGGTGCCACAGATACGCAGTATTTT. It specifies CASSLSPSGATDTQYF.

This chain joins TRBV19 and TRBJ2-7, with D possibly called TRBD1 or TRBD2 (6 bases each). V was trimmed by 0 bases and J by 2 bases, leaving 17 bases between them. CDR1 and CDR2 (germline): LNHDA, SQIVND (reference sequence). This CDR3 is 17 amino acids long. CDR3 in DNA: TGTGCCAGTAGTATAGAAGTAGTCGCGGGACATCCCTACGAGCAGTACTTC. This encodes CASSIEVVAGHPYEQYF.